This TCR beta chain was recovered during a study of T-cell memory formation after mild COVID-19. It was 5'RACE with constant-segment primers that produced the TCR alpha and TCR beta cDNA libraries, which carried sample barcodes and UMIs. TCRdb analysed the 5' RACE reads with MiXCR anew, one entry per CDR3 protein. Here the sample spans around 340,000 distinct CDR3 sequences, more than 20% being singletons. Study results and caveats: Second-wave clones reaching peak frequency on day 37 lacked confirmed SARS-CoV-2 specificity.

V lost 2 bases to trimming and J lost 3 bases, with 13 bases between them. Germline V lookup: CDR1 LGHDT, CDR2 YNNKEL (reference sequence). The CDR3 totals 15 residues. Remarks on this clonotype: The antigen remains undetermined.

Specimen: PBMCs or a T cell subset sorted from them (not recorded which). The V call is TRBV3-1, the J call TRBJ2-5; D is perhaps TRBD2 (6 bases). The TCR originated in an adult woman who had mild COVID-19 (a few samples of this study predate the infection). Cell type and time point are not known. CDR3 nucleotide sequence: TGTGCCAGCAGCCAACCCTCCGGGAGAAAAGAGACCCAGTACTTC. Its protein product is CASSQPSGRKETQYF.